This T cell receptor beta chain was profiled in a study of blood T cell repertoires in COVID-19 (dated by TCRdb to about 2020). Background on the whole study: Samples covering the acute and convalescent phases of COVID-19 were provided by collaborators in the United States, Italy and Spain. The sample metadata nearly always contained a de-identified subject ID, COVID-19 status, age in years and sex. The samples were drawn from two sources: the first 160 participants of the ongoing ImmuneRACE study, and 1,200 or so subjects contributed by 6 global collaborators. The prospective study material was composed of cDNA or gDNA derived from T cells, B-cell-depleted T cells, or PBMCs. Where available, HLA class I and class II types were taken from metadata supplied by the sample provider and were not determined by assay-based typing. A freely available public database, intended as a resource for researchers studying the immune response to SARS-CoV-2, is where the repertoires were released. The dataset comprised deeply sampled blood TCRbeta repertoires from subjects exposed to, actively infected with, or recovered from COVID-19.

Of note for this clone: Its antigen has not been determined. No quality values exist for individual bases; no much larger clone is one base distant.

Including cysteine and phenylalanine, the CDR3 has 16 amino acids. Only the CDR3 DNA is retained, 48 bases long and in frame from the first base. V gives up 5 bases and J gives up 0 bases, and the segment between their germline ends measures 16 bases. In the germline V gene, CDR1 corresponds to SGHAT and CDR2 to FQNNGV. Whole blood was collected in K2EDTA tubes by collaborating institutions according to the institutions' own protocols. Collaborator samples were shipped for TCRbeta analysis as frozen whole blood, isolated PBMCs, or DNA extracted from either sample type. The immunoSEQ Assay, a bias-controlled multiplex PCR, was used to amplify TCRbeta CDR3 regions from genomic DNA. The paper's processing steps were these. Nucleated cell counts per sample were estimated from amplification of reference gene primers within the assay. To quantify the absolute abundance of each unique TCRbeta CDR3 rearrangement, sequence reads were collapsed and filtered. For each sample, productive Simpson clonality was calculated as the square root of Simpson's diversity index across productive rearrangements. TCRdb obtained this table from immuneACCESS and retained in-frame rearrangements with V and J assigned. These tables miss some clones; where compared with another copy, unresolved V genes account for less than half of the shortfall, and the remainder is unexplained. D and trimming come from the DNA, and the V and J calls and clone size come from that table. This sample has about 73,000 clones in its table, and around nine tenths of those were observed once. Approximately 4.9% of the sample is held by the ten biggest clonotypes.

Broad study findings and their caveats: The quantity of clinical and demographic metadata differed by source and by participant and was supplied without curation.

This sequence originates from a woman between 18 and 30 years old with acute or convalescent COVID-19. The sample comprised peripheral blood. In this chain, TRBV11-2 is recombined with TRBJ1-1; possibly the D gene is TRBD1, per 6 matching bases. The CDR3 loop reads CASSHPSGTLNTEAFF. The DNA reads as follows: TGTGCCAGCAGCCATCCCTCCGGGACATTGAACACTGAAGCTTTCTTT.